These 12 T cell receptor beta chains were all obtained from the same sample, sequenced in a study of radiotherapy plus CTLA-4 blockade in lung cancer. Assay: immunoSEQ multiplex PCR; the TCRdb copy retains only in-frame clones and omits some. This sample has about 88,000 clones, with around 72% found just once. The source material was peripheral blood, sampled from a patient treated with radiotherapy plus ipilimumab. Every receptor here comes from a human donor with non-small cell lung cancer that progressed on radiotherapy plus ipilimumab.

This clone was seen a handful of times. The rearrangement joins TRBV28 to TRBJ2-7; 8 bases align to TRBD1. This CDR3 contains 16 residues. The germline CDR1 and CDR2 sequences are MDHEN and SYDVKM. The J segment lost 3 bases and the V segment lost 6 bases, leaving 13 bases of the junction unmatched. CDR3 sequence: CASSGGTGGTYYEQYF. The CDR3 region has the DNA TGTGCCAGCAGCGGAGGGACAGGAGGGACGTACTACGAGCAGTACTTC.

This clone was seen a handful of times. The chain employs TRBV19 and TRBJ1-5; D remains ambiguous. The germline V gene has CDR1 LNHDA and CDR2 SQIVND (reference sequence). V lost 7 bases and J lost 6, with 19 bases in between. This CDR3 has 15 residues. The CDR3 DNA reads TGTGCCAGTACCTCCGGGCGGAGAGAGAGTCAGCCCCAGCATTTT. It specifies CASTSGRRESQPQHF.

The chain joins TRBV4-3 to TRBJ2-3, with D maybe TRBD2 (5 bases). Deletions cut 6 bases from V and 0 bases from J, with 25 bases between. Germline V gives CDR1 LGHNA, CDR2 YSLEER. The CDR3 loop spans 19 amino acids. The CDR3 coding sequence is TGCGCCAGCAGTCCCGGGATTGAAGCCCAGACGGCTAGCACAGATACGCAGTATTTT. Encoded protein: CASSPGIEAQTASTDTQYF.

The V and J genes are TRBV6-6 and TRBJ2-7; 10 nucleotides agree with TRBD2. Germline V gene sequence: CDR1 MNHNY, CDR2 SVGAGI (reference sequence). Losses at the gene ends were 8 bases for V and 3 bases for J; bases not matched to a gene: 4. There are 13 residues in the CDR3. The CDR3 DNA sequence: TGTGCCAGCTCGACTAGCGGGTACTACGAGCAGTACTTC. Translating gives CASSTSGYYEQYF.

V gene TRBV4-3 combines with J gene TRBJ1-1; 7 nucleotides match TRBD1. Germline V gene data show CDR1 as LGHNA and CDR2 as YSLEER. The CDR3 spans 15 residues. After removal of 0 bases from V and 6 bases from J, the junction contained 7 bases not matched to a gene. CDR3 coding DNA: TGCGCCAGCAGCCAAGATCCGGGGGACAGATCTGAAGCTTTCTTT. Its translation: CASSQDPGDRSEAFF.

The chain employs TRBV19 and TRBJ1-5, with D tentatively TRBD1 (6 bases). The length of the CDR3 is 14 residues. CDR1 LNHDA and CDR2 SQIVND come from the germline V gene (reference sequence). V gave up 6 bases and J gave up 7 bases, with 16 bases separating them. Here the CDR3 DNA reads TGTGCCAGTAGCCCCCCAGGGGCTGGGCAGCCCCAGCATTTT. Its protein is CASSPPGAGQPQHF.

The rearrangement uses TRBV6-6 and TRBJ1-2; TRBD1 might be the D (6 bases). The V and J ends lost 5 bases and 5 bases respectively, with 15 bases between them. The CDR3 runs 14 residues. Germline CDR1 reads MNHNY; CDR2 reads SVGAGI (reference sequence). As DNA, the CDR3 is TGTGCCAGCAGTCCCACCACAGGGAGTTATGGCTACACCTTC. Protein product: CASSPTTGSYGYTF.

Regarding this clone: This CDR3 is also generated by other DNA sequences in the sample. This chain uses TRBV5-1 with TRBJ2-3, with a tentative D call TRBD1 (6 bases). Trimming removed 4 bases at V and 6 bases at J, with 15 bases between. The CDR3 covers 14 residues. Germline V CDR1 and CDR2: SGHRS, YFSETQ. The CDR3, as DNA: TGCGCCAGCAGCCCGGACAGCCCTACGGATACGCAGTATTTT. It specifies CASSPDSPTDTQYF.

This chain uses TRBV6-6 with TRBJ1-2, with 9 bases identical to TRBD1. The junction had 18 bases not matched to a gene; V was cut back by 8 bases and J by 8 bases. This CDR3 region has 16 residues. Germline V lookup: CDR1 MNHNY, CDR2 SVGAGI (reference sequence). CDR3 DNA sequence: TGTGCCAGCGCCATAACAAGCGGGACAGGGCTCGGGGGCTACACCTTC. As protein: CASAITSGTGLGGYTF.

CDR3 sequence reads: CASSISGTYRSSYEQYF. In nucleotides, the CDR3 is TGTGCCAGTAGTATCTCAGGGACTTACCGGAGCTCCTACGAGCAGTACTTC. The chain employs TRBV19 and TRBJ2-7; perhaps TRBD2 as D (6 bases). V dropped 3 bases and J dropped 0 bases, with 18 bases sitting between them. CDR1 LNHDA and CDR2 SQIVND come from the germline V gene (reference sequence). CDR3 size: 17 residues.

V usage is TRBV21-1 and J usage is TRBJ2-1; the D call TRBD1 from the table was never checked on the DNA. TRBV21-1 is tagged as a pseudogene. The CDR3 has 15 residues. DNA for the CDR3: TGTGCCAGCAGCAAAGAGGGCAGGGTGTTCAATGAGCAGTTCTTC. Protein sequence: CASSKEGRVFNEQFF.

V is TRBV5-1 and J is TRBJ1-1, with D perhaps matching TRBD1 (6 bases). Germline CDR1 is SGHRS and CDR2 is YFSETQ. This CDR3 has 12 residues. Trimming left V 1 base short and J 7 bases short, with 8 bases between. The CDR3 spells CASSLRGNEAFF. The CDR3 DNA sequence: TGCGCCAGCAGCTTGAGGGGGAATGAAGCTTTCTTT.